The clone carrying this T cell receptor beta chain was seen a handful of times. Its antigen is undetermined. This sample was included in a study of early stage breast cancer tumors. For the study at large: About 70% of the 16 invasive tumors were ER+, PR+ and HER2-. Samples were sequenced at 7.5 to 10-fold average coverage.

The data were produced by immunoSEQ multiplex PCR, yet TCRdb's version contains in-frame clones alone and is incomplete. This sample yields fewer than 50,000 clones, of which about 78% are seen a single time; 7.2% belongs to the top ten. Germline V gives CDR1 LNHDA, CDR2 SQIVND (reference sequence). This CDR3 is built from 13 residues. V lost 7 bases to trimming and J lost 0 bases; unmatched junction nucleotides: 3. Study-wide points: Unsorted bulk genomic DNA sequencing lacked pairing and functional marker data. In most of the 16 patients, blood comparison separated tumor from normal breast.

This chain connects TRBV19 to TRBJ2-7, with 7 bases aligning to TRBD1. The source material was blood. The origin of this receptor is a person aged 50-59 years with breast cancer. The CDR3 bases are TGTGCCAGTACTGACAGGGCCTCCTACGAGCAGTACTTC. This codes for CASTDRASYEQYF.